This TCR beta chain comes out of a study of shared clonotypes between healthy human individuals. Study background: CD8 memory received one plate per donor, CD8 naive two, CD4 memory three and CD4 naive three. Findings and limits, study-wide: Among a few donors, approximately 5.4% of naive CD4 clonotypes were found in common. Non-shared clonotypes displayed generation probabilities falling below those of clonotypes present in all four donors.

This clone appeared a few times. Its antigen is currently unknown. Libraries were prepared by immunoSEQ multiplex PCR; TCRdb keeps only in-frame clonotypes and omits some of them. The sample lists about 300,000 clones, around 74% occurring once. Germline CDR1 reads SGHTA; CDR2 reads FQGTGA. CDR3 length equals 18 residues. Trimming took 0 bases from V and 3 from J; bases not matched to a gene: 10. The sequenced sample consisted of memory CD4+ T cells sorted from blood. Subset defined: CD45RA-negative fraction. This receptor was taken from a man younger than 40 in good health. V is TRBV7-3 and J is TRBJ1-5; 8 bases fit TRBD1. CDR3 amino acids: CASSLTQRQGWNNQPQHF. The CDR3 DNA sequence: TGTGCCAGCAGCTTAACTCAGAGACAGGGGTGGAACAATCAGCCCCAGCATTTT.